What follows describes a single TCR beta chain. CDR3 size: 18 residues. Generated by immunoSEQ multiplex PCR, the TCRdb table keeps only in-frame clones and is missing some. Of over 250,000 clones listed, 88% were seen once; the top ten hold 0.7% to 0.85%. These data belong to a study of blood T cell repertoires in COVID-19. At the level of the study: The study drew acute and convalescent COVID-19 samples from the United States, Italy and Spain.

The chain carries TRBV21-1 and TRBJ2-5; TRBD2, the D gene given by the table, was not confirmed from the DNA. TRBV21-1 constitutes a pseudogene. The source material was peripheral blood. The TCR was taken from a young woman with acute or convalescent COVID-19. CDR3 DNA sequence: TGTGCCAGCAGCAAGACTAGCGGGAGACGCCGCTGGGAAGAGACCCAGTACTTC. The encoded protein is CASSKTSGRRRWEETQYF.